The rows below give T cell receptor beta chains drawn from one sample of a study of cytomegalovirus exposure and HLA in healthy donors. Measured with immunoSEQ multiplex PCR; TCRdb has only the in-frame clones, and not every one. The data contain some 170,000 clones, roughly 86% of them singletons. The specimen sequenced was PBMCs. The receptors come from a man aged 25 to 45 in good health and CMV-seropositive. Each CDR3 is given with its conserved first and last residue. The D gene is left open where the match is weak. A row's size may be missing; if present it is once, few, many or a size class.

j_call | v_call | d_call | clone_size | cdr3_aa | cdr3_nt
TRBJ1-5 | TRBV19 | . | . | CASTPGPGSNQPQHF | TGTGCCAGTACCCCGGGACCAGGTTCAAATCAGCCCCAGCATTTT
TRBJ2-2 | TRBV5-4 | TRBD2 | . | CASRREGNTGELFF | TGTGCCAGCAGACGGGAGGGGAACACCGGGGAGCTGTTTTTT
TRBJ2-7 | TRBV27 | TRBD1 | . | CASSASGTGPYEQYF | TGTGCCAGCAGTGCATCCGGGACAGGGCCCTACGAGCAGTACTTC
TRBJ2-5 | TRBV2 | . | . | CASSGGQETQYF | TGTGCCAGCAGCGGGGGCCAAGAGACCCAGTACTTC
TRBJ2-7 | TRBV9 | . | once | CASSVGPGSYEQYF | TGTGCCAGCAGCGTAGGTCCGGGTTCCTACGAGCAGTACTTC
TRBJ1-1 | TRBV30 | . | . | CAWSVLVNTEAFF | TGTGCCTGGAGTGTACTGGTGAACACTGAAGCTTTCTTT
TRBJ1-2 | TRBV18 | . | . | CASSPLEGSYGYTF | TGTGCCAGCTCACCACTCGAGGGATCCTATGGCTACACCTTC
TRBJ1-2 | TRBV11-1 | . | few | CASSSTANYGYTF | TGTGCCAGCAGCTCAACAGCTAACTATGGCTACACCTTC
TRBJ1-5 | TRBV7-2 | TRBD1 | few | CASSLMAQGAPNQPQHF | TGTGCCAGCAGCCTAATGGCGCAGGGGGCCCCCAATCAGCCCCAGCATTTT
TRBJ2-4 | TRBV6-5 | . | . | CASSSDGGRINIQYF | TGTGCCAGCAGCTCGGACGGGGGGCGCATAAACATTCAGTACTTC
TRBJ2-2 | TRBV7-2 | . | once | CASSLGLNTGELFF | TGTGCCAGCAGCTTGGGACTTAACACCGGGGAGCTGTTTTTT
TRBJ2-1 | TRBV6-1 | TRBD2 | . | CASSAGTTTYNEQFF | TGTGCCAGCAGTGCCGGGACTACCACCTACAATGAGCAGTTCTTC
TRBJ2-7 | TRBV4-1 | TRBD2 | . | CASSLSSGRLGEQYF | TGCGCCAGCAGCCTATCTAGCGGGAGGTTAGGTGAGCAGTACTTC
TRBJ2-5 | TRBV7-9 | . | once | CASSPGGLAGTQETQYF | TGTGCCAGCAGCCCAGGGGGATTAGCGGGGACCCAAGAGACCCAGTACTTC
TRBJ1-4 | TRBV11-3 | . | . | CASSSGGSNEKLFF | TGTGCCAGCAGCTCCGGTGGGAGTAATGAAAAACTGTTTTTT
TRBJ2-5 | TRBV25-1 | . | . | CASSESKGLQETQYF | TGTGCCAGCAGTGAATCGAAAGGGCTTCAAGAGACCCAGTACTTC
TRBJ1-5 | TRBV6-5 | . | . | CASSSYANQPQHF | TGTGCCAGCAGTTCCTACGCCAATCAGCCCCAGCATTTT
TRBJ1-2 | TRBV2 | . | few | CASSGRGMSGYTF | TGTGCCAGCAGTGGGAGGGGGATGAGTGGCTACACCTTC
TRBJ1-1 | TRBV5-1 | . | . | CASSLALNTEAFF | TGCGCCAGCAGCTTGGCACTGAACACTGAAGCTTTCTTT
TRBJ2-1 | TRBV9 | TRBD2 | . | CASSVVGEGTSGNEQFF | TGTGCCAGCAGCGTAGTGGGGGAGGGGACTAGCGGTAATGAGCAGTTCTTC
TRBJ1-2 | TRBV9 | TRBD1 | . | CASSVGTGYGYTF | TGTGCCAGCAGCGTAGGGACAGGGTATGGCTACACCTTC
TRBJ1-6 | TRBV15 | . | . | CATSRVTAHNSPLHF | TGTGCCACCAGCAGAGTTACAGCCCATAATTCACCCCTCCACTTT
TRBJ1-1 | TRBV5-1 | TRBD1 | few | CASSGGTGGQGTEAFF | TGCGCCAGCAGCGGCGGGACAGGGGGCCAGGGGACTGAAGCTTTCTTT
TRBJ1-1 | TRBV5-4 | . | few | CASSLAGRTEAFF | TGTGCCAGCAGCTTGGCGGGTAGGACTGAAGCTTTCTTT